This entry lists 29 T cell receptor beta chains sequenced from one sample in a study of Graves' ophthalmopathy and Graves' hyperthyroidism. The sequenced template was RNA, covering the TCR beta CDR3 region. A first-round RT-PCR used HTBI primers, followed by a second-round multiplex PCR. TCRdb re-analysed the multiplex PCR reads in MiXCR, keeping a single row per CDR3 protein. The sample holds 350,000 to 450,000 distinct CDR3 sequences, around 21% seen once. Sequenced sample: peripheral blood. The receptor set was obtained from a woman younger than 30 with stable Graves' hyperthyroidism.

The table lists this clonotype with many counts. CDR3 in DNA: TGCGCCAGCAGCTTGCGGAGCGGGAGAATCTACGAGCAGTACTTC. Translating it yields CASSLRSGRIYEQYF. J is TRBJ2-7 and V is TRBV5-1, with 8 bases matching TRBD2. CDR3 length: 15 residues. After removal of 1 base from V and 3 bases from J, the junction contained 6 bases not matched to a gene. The V gene's germline CDR1 is SGHRS and CDR2 YFSETQ.

This clonotype was counted at least ten times. The gene calls are TRBV11-1 and TRBJ2-7; D is perhaps TRBD1 or TRBD2 (5 bases each). The germline gives CDR1 SGHAT, CDR2 FQDESV (reference sequence). This CDR3 is 16 amino acids long. V lost 2 bases, J lost 2 bases, and 16 bases lay in between. CDR3 coding DNA: TGTGCCAGCAGCTTAATTGGGGGAAGGATTACCTACGAGCAGTACTTC. It translates to CASSLIGGRITYEQYF.

This clonotype was seen ten or more times. The rearrangement uses TRBV14 and TRBJ2-5; D perhaps matches TRBD2 (6 bases). V was cut by 11 bases and J by 5 bases, with 18 bases left in between. CDR1 is SGHDN and CDR2 is FVKESK in the germline V gene. The CDR3 has 13 residues. CDR3 residues: CAVRPIAAETQYF. CDR3 nucleotides: TGTGCCGTGAGACCTATAGCGGCGGAGACCCAGTACTTC. Drawing the rest from reference TRBV14 and TRBJ2-5, the complete variable domain is EAGVTQFPSHSVIEKGQTVTLRCDPISGHDNLYWYRRVMGKEIKFLLHFVKESKQDESGMPNNRFLAERTGGTYSTLKVQPAELEDSGVYFCAVRPIAAETQYFGPGTRLLVL.

The table lists this clonotype with a count of one. J is TRBJ1-5 and V is TRBV6-1, with 7 bases identical to TRBD1. The J segment lost 0 bases and the V segment lost 6 bases, leaving 5 bases of the junction unmatched. Per germline, CDR1 MNHNS and CDR2 SASEGT. The length of the CDR3 is 15 residues. The CDR3 protein is CASRMGQTSNQPQHF. In DNA, the CDR3 is TGTGCCAGCAGGATGGGACAGACTAGCAATCAGCCCCAGCATTTT.

In its sample, this clonotype was seen many times. The V and J genes are TRBV6-1 and TRBJ1-2, with TRBD1 matching over 7 bases. Germline assignment: CDR1 MNHNS and CDR2 SASEGT. The CDR3 totals 13 residues. Losses at the gene ends were 7 bases for V and 4 bases for J; bases not matched to a gene: 6. The CDR3 DNA reads TGTGCCAGCATATGGCCAGGGGGCTATGGCTACACCTTC. Its protein is CASIWPGGYGYTF.

This clonotype was seen many times. The chain couples TRBV6-1 to TRBJ2-5, with D possibly being TRBD1 or TRBD2 (6 bases each). The length of the CDR3 is 14 residues. V gave up 1 base and J gave up 5 bases, with 11 bases separating them. CDR1 and CDR2 (germline): MNHNS, SASEGT. The CDR3 coding sequence is TGTGCCAGCAGTGAAGGGGGGGCTAGGGAGACCCAGTACTTC. Its translation: CASSEGGARETQYF.

As for this clonotype: The conserved closing phenylalanine or tryptophan is absent in this CDR3, likely reflecting a read error. The CDR3 DNA reads as TGTGCCTGGAGTGTACCGGGGGGTGGGTACACTGAAGCTTTCTCT. Its translation is CAWSVPGGGYTEAFS. The rearrangement uses TRBV30 and TRBJ1-1, with D maybe TRBD1 (5 bases). The V end lost 0 bases, the J end lost 3 bases, and 14 bases lay between the germline ends. The CDR3 sequence is 15 residues long. CDR1 is GTSNPN and CDR2 is SVGIG in the germline V gene (reference sequence).

Many counts were recorded for this clonotype. This chain uses TRBV5-1 with TRBJ2-7, with D unclear. Germline V gene data show CDR1 as SGHRS and CDR2 as YFSETQ. The CDR3 length is 15 residues. V was shortened by 4 bases and J by 3 bases, with 17 bases between the two germline ends. This CDR3 reads CASSRSDEYYYEQYF. The CDR3 DNA follows: TGCGCCAGCAGCAGGAGTGATGAATACTACTACGAGCAGTACTTC.

This clonotype has ten or more counts. The rearrangement uses TRBV30 and TRBJ2-2; possibly TRBD1 or TRBD2 for D (5 bases each). V was cut by 2 bases and J by 6 bases, with 13 bases left in between. CDR1 and CDR2 from the germline V gene are GTSNPN and SVGIG (reference sequence). The CDR3 extends over 14 amino acids. This CDR3 is CAWSWGSSAGELFF. The CDR3, as DNA: TGTGCCTGGAGTTGGGGGAGTTCGGCCGGGGAGCTGTTTTTT.

This clonotype was observed at least ten times. V usage is TRBV11-2 and J usage is TRBJ1-1, with D unclear. CDR1 and CDR2 from the germline V gene are SGHAT and FQNNGV. The V gene lost 0 bases and the J gene lost 1 base, with 6 bases spanning the gap. This CDR3 is 14 amino acids long. DNA of the CDR3: TGTGCCAGCAGCTTAGAGATTGCGAACACTGAAGCTTTCTTT. It codes for CASSLEIANTEAFF.

This clonotype was recorded many times. The chain is built from TRBV20-1 and TRBJ1-2; 10 bases are shared with TRBD1. The J segment lost 7 bases and the V segment lost 1 base, leaving 3 bases of the junction unmatched. The CDR3 runs 13 residues. Germline CDR1 is DFQATT and CDR2 is SNEGSKA (reference sequence). CDR3 DNA: TGCAGTGCTAGAGGAAGGGACAGGGGTGGCTACACCTTC. This sequence encodes CSARGRDRGGYTF.

This clonotype appeared many times. The chain recombines TRBV4-3 with TRBJ1-5; 9 positions match TRBD1. CDR1 LGHNA and CDR2 YSLEER come from the germline V gene. V lost 0 bases to trimming and J lost 6 bases; unmatched junction nucleotides: 6. There are 16 residues in the CDR3. CDR3 DNA sequence: TGCGCCAGCAGCCAAGATATACAGGGGGCGCCTCAGCCCCAGCATTTT. Protein product: CASSQDIQGAPQPQHF.

This clonotype was detected ten times or more. The V gene is TRBV5-6, the J gene TRBJ1-1; D unresolved. Germline V lookup: CDR1 SGHDT, CDR2 YYEEEE. The CDR3 runs to 14 residues. V was pared by 4 bases and J by 2 bases, with 12 bases between. The CDR3 DNA is TGTGCCAGCAGCCCGATCGGCGTAAACACTGAAGCTTTCTTT. Residues: CASSPIGVNTEAFF.

This clonotype was counted ten times or more. This chain links TRBV11-2 with TRBJ2-5; 7 positions match TRBD1. CDR3 size: 14 residues. Germline V gene data show CDR1 as SGHAT and CDR2 as FQNNGV. J was trimmed by 4 bases and V by 1 base; bases with no gene match: 3. CDR3 nucleotide sequence: TGTGCCAGCAGCTTAGGGGGACAGCTAGAGACCCAGTACTTC. This codes for CASSLGGQLETQYF.

There are many counts of this clonotype. The junction departs from germline at one end; a sequencing error may be responsible. This sequence joins TRBV6-1 and TRBJ2-5, with TRBD1 matching 9 bases. Germline assignment: CDR1 MNHNS and CDR2 SASEGT. The CDR3 runs to 16 residues. The CDR3 sequence: CASSERTGAIEETKYF. The CDR3 DNA reads TGTGCCAGCAGTGAAAGGACAGGGGCTATCGAAGAGACCAAGTACTTC.

This clonotype was recorded a few times. A much more abundant neighbour one base away suggests this may be a read error. The chain uses TRBV6-4 and TRBJ2-5; 7 bases match TRBD2. This CDR3 is built from 15 residues. Germline CDR1 reads MRHNA; CDR2 reads SNTAGT. The CDR3 region is CASKGIRGVQETKYF. CDR3 sequence (DNA): TGTGCCAGCAAGGGGATCCGGGGGGTTCAAGAGACCAAGTACTTC.

This clonotype was recorded at least ten times. This sequence joins TRBV11-2 and TRBJ2-2, with TRBD2 identical over 10 bases. This CDR3 has 16 residues. The J segment lost 2 bases and the V segment lost 6 bases, leaving 6 bases of the junction unmatched. Germline assignment: CDR1 SGHAT and CDR2 FQNNGV. The CDR3 sequence: CASRGSGRPNTGELFF. The CDR3 DNA reads as TGTGCCAGCAGGGGTAGCGGGAGGCCCAACACCGGGGAGCTGTTTTTT.

This clonotype is labeled medium-sized. The chain links TRBV12-3 or TRBV12-4 to TRBJ1-2; D remains ambiguous. V was clipped by 5 bases and J by 3 bases, with 10 bases between them. This CDR3 has 13 residues. The chain's CDR3 is CASSLTRDYGYTF. CDR3 nucleotide sequence: TGTGCCAGCAGTCTTACTAGGGACTATGGCTACACCTTC.

The table lists this clonotype with many counts. The rearrangement uses TRBV6-5 and TRBJ1-3; 9 bases are a match to TRBD1. The length of the CDR3 is 14 residues. In germline, CDR1 is MNHEY, CDR2 SVGAGI. V gave up 6 bases and J gave up 4 bases; unmatched junction bases: 4. The CDR3 nucleotides are TGTGCCAGCAGGCCCACAGGGGGCGGAAACACCATATATTTT. This gives the protein CASRPTGGGNTIYF.

A note on this clonotype: A read error may be the cause here, since a much bigger clone is one base away. This rearrangement joins TRBV20-1 to TRBJ2-7; TRBD2 aligns across 10 bases. The CDR3 sequence is 14 residues long. Germline lookup yields CDR1 DFQATT and CDR2 SNEGSKA (reference sequence). For the CDR3, the DNA is TGCAGTGCTAGAGACCCTAGCGGGAGTTACGACCAGTACTTC. It codes for CSARDPSGSYDQYF.

This clonotype was seen repeatedly, ten times or more. V usage is TRBV7-8 and J usage is TRBJ2-7, with D unresolved. Germline-derived CDR1 and CDR2 are SGHVS and FQNEAQ. The germline V and J ends were trimmed by 2 bases and 6 bases, with 11 bases remaining between them. The CDR3 is 13 amino acids. CDR3 in amino acids: CASSLTPHLEQYF. CDR3 DNA: TGTGCCAGCAGCTTAACGCCTCACCTCGAGCAGTACTTC.

This clonotype has at least ten counts. This may stem from a read error, because a much larger clone lies one nucleotide away. The rearrangement links TRBV7-2 to TRBJ1-2; D unclear. The CDR3 totals 15 residues. V gave up 0 bases and J gave up 0 bases, with 8 bases separating them. The germline V gene encodes CDR1 SGHTA and CDR2 FQGNSA. The CDR3 protein is CASSLAWATNYGYTF. CDR3 coding DNA: TGTGCCAGCAGCTTAGCTTGGGCGACTAACTATGGCTACACCTTC.

The rearrangement joins TRBV28 to TRBJ1-1; weak D call: TRBD1 (5 bases). V lost 5 bases to trimming and J lost 0 bases, with 16 bases between them. The CDR3 spans 16 residues. Germline lookup yields CDR1 MDHEN and CDR2 SYDVKM. CDR3 nucleotides: TGTGCCAGCAGTACCTACTGGGGGGGAATGAACACTGAAGCTTTCTTT. Protein product: CASSTYWGGMNTEAFF.

In its sample, this clonotype was seen many times. This sequence joins TRBV19 and TRBJ1-5; the D is unclear. The CDR3 spans 13 residues. Trimming left V 1 base short and J 8 bases short, with 9 bases between. The germline gives CDR1 LNHDA, CDR2 SQIVND (reference sequence). The CDR3 loop reads CASSIGGWKPQHF. For the CDR3, the DNA is TGTGCCAGTAGTATAGGGGGTTGGAAGCCCCAGCATTTT.

The V and J genes are TRBV12-5 and TRBJ2-5; D unclear. This CDR3 comprises 13 residues. V lost 1 base, J lost 2 bases, and 5 bases lay in between. Germline V gene sequence: CDR1 LGHNT, CDR2 FRNRAP. DNA for the CDR3: TGTGCTAGTGGTTTGGCTCTGCAAGAGACCCAGTACTTC. Encoded protein: CASGLALQETQYF.

This clonotype occurred many times. The chain couples TRBV12-3 or TRBV12-4 to TRBJ1-1, with unresolved D. V was clipped by 1 base and J by 2 bases, with 11 bases between them. CDR3 length equals 15 residues. The CDR3 is CASSLGRAANTEAFF. CDR3 in DNA: TGTGCCAGCAGTTTAGGGCGGGCGGCCAACACTGAAGCTTTCTTT.

This clonotype has a count of ten or more. J is TRBJ2-7 and V is TRBV6-2 or TRBV6-3, with 9 positions matching TRBD1. The junction had 10 bases not matched to a gene; V was cut back by 5 bases and J by 2 bases. Germline V gives CDR1 MNHEY, CDR2 SVGEGT. CDR3 size: 16 residues. CDR3 nucleotide sequence: TGTGCCAGCAGTCCTCCTCCGGGACAGGGTACCTACGAGCAGTACTTC. The encoded protein is CASSPPPGQGTYEQYF.

This clonotype was seen at least ten times. The chain employs TRBV12-3 or TRBV12-4 and TRBJ1-1, with a tentative D call TRBD1 (6 bases). CDR3 length: 11 residues. V lost 6 bases and J 6 bases, leaving 8 bases between the germline ends. CDR3 in amino acids: CASRRTAEAFF. In DNA form, the CDR3 reads TGTGCCAGCAGAAGGACAGCTGAAGCTTTCTTT.

This clonotype has a count of ten or more. CDR3 sequence reads: CAWKGVSYEQYF. CDR3 bases: TGTGCCTGGAAGGGGGTCTCCTACGAGCAGTACTTC. The chain is built from TRBV30 and TRBJ2-7; D may be TRBD1 (6 bases). The CDR3 is made up of 12 amino acids. Trimming left V 4 bases short and J 0 bases short, with 7 bases between. Germline V CDR1 and CDR2: GTSNPN, SVGIG (reference sequence).